Following are 10 T cell receptor beta chains from one sample sequenced in a study of blood T cell repertoires in COVID-19. Produced via immunoSEQ multiplex PCR; TCRdb's table is partial and in-frame only. The sample contains 200,000 to 250,000 clones, roughly 86% of which appear only once. The sequenced sample consisted of PBMCs or T cells enriched from blood (not recorded which). All receptors derive from a woman aged 30 to 39 with acute COVID-19.

V is TRBV5-1 and J is TRBJ1-1, with a tentative D call TRBD1 (5 bases). There are 12 residues in the CDR3. Trimming stripped 0 bases from V and 9 bases from J, with 9 bases between. Per germline, CDR1 SGHRS and CDR2 YFSETQ. The CDR3 DNA follows: TGCGCCAGCAGCTTGGGACAGACTCAAGCTTTCTTT. Its translation: CASSLGQTQAFF.

V gene TRBV7-9 combines with J gene TRBJ2-1; 12 nucleotides align to TRBD2. CDR3 size: 15 residues. Trimming took 5 bases from V and 6 from J; bases not matched to a gene: 5. CDR1 and CDR2 (germline): SEHNR, FQNEAQ (reference sequence). CDR3 sequence: CASSPLAGGSNEQFF. The CDR3 DNA reads TGTGCCAGCAGCCCACTAGCGGGGGGTAGCAATGAGCAGTTCTTC. The full variable domain, its missing parts supplied by reference TRBV7-9 and TRBJ2-1, is DTGVSQNPRHKITKRGQNVTFRCDPISEHNRLYWYRQTLGQGPEFLTYFQNEAQLEKSRLLSDRFSAERPKGSFSTLEIQRTEQGDSAMYLCASSPLAGGSNEQFFGPGTRLTVL.

The chain recombines TRBV13 with TRBJ1-3, with D perhaps matching TRBD1 (5 bases). Germline assignment: CDR1 PRHDT and CDR2 FYEKMQ (reference sequence). Trimming took off 5 bases at V and 0 bases at J, with 14 bases between the two ends. The CDR3 contains 16 residues. In DNA form, the CDR3 reads TGTGCCAGCAGCACCCTAACAGGTTCCTCTGGAAACACCATATATTTT. Protein product: CASSTLTGSSGNTIYF. The whole variable domain, filled in from reference TRBV13 and TRBJ1-3, reads AAGVIQSPRHLIKEKRETATLKCYPIPRHDTVYWYQQGPGQDPQFLISFYEKMQSDKGSIPDRFSAQQFSDYHSELNMSSLELGDSALYFCASSTLTGSSGNTIYFGEGSWLTVV.

The rearrangement uses TRBV19 and TRBJ1-6; TRBD1 might be the D (5 bases). The CDR3 length is 14 residues. Germline assignment: CDR1 LNHDA and CDR2 SQIVND (reference sequence). Trimming removed 3 bases from V and 14 bases from J, with 17 bases in between. CDR3: CASSMRGEVESLHF. CDR3 nucleotide sequence: TGTGCCAGTAGTATGAGAGGGGAGGTTGAATCCCTCCACTTT.

The genes are TRBV19 and TRBJ1-1; D call uncertain. The CDR3 has 15 residues. Per the germline V gene, CDR1 is LNHDA and CDR2 is SQIVND (reference sequence). Trimming pared 0 bases from V and 1 base from J, leaving 9 bases between. The chain's CDR3 is CASSIDLDGNTEAFF. CDR3 sequence (DNA): TGTGCCAGTAGTATAGATCTAGATGGGAACACTGAAGCTTTCTTT.

The chain carries TRBV18 and TRBJ1-5; possible D gene TRBD1, 6 bases. The germline V gene encodes CDR1 KGHSH and CDR2 LQKENI. This CDR3 has 14 amino acids. The V and J ends lost 4 bases and 0 bases respectively, with 7 bases between them. CDR3 DNA: TGTGCCAGCTCACAGGACAGTAGCAATCAGCCCCAGCATTTT. This codes for CASSQDSSNQPQHF. The variable domain in full, with the rest retrieved from reference TRBV18 and TRBJ1-5, is NAGVMQNPRHLVRRRGQEARLRCSPMKGHSHVYWYRQLPEEGLKFMVYLQKENIIDESGMPKERFSAEFPKEGPSILRIQQVVRGDSAAYFCASSQDSSNQPQHFGDGTRLSIL.

The chain couples TRBV7-2 to TRBJ1-5, with 12 positions matching TRBD1. The CDR3 is 17 residues long. Looked up from germline, CDR1 is SGHTA and CDR2 is FQGNSA. The V segment lost 5 bases and the J segment 4 bases; nucleotides outside the gene matches: 9. CDR3 sequence: CASSPGTGGAGNQPQHF. The DNA of the CDR3 is TGTGCCAGCAGCCCGGGGACAGGGGGCGCGGGAAATCAGCCCCAGCATTTT. The full variable domain, in which reference TRBV7-2 and TRBJ1-5 provide the parts outside the CDR3, is GAGVSQSPSNKVTEKGKDVELRCDPISGHTALYWYRQSLGQGLEFLIYFQGNSAPDKSGLPSDRFSAERTGGSVSTLTIQRTQQEDSAVYLCASSPGTGGAGNQPQHFGDGTRLSIL.

The chain uses TRBV4-1 and TRBJ2-2, with TRBD2 matching 8 bases. The CDR3 runs to 17 residues. The V segment lost 5 bases and the J segment 9 bases; nucleotides outside the gene matches: 17. Germline V CDR1 and CDR2: MGHRA, YSYEKL. The CDR3 nucleotides read TGCGCCAGCAGCGGCCTGGGGCGGGGGGATCTCAAGAGGGAGCTGTTTTTT. The encoded protein is CASSGLGRGDLKRELFF.

The rearrangement uses TRBV4-2 and TRBJ2-7; a possible D gene is TRBD2 (6 bases). This CDR3 has 14 amino acids. With 1 base removed from V and 2 bases from J, the gap between germline ends came to 9 bases. Germline CDR1 and CDR2: LGHNA and YNFKEQ. For the CDR3, the DNA is TGTGCCAGCAGCCAAGGGCGGGGCGCCTACGAGCAGTACTTC. Translating gives CASSQGRGAYEQYF.

This clone was observed a few times. The J gene is TRBJ2-1, the V gene TRBV5-6; D gene uncertain. Trimming shortened V by 3 bases and J by 2 bases, and 12 bases separated the two germline ends. The germline gives CDR1 SGHDT, CDR2 YYEEEE. The CDR3 has 15 amino acids. DNA of the CDR3: TGTGCCAGCAGCTCTACAGAAACCCCCTACAATGAGCAGTTCTTC. Its protein is CASSSTETPYNEQFF.